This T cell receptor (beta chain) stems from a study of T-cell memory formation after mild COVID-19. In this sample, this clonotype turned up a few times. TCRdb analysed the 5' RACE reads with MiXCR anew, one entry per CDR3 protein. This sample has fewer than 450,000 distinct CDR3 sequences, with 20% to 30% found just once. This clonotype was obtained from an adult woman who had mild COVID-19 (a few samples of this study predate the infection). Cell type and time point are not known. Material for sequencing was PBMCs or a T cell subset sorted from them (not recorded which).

The CDR3 DNA follows: TGTGCCAGCAGCTCAGCGGGCGGGGGGGCTGGCACCGGGGAGCTGTTTTTT. This translates into CASSSAGGGAGTGELFF. The chain has TRBV6-6 and TRBJ2-2; 9 nucleotides agree with TRBD2. CDR3 length equals 17 residues. V trimming: 6 bases; J trimming: 4 bases; junction bases outside the gene matches: 12. CDR1 is MNHNY, CDR2 SVGAGI, per germline (reference sequence).